What follows are 7 T cell receptor beta chains derived from one specimen sequenced in a study of CD8 T cells in ankylosing spondylitis. General observations from the study: Seemingly distinctive of ankylosing spondylitis blood was a TCR beta motif formed by eight highly homologous variants.

TCRdb reprocessed the 5' RACE reads with MiXCR, giving one entry per CDR3 protein. The repertoire has hundreds of thousands of distinct CDR3 sequences, 10% to 15% of them found once; the top ten carry 0.45% to 0.6%. The antigens these receptors bind are not known. Sequencing used blood, either unsorted or a sorted T cell fraction (not recorded which). The receptor source for this set is a male donor with ankylosing spondylitis.

This clonotype was found many times. J is TRBJ1-2 and V is TRBV11-2; 9 positions match TRBD1. The junction had 6 bases not matched to a gene; V was cut back by 5 bases and J by 8 bases. The CDR3 extends over 13 amino acids. CDR1 and CDR2 (germline): SGHAT, FQNNGV. CDR3 sequence reads: CASSRDRVVGYTF. The CDR3 nucleotides read TGTGCCAGCAGCCGGGACAGGGTGGTCGGCTACACCTTC.

This clonotype occurred a few times. The rearrangement joins TRBV27 to TRBJ2-2, with D tentatively TRBD2 (6 bases). The CDR3 sequence is 12 residues long. V lost 8 bases to trimming and J lost 7 bases, with 11 bases between them. Germline V lookup: CDR1 MNHEY, CDR2 SMNVEV (reference sequence). The CDR3 loop reads CASGGRVGELFF. CDR3 in DNA: TGTGCCAGCGGAGGGCGGGTCGGGGAGCTGTTTTTT.

This clonotype was detected only a few times. The genes are TRBV5-6 and TRBJ2-6, with TRBD2 identical over 7 bases. The CDR3 sequence is 18 residues long. Trimming took 1 base from V and 4 from J; bases not matched to a gene: 11. In germline, CDR1 is SGHDT, CDR2 YYEEEE. The CDR3 region is CASSLRDYLWEGANVLTF. The CDR3 coding sequence is TGTGCCAGCAGCTTGCGGGACTACCTCTGGGAAGGGGCCAACGTCCTGACTTTC.

This clonotype has a count of ten or more. The chain links TRBV20-1 to TRBJ2-7, with 7 nucleotides matching TRBD2. Germline CDR1 and CDR2: DFQATT and SNEGSKA (reference sequence). This CDR3 spans 14 amino acids. V gave up 5 bases and J gave up 4 bases; unmatched junction bases: 11. The CDR3 bases are TGCAGTGCTTCGGGGAGCGGGAATGAGTACGAGCAGTACTTC. Its translation is CSASGSGNEYEQYF.

This clonotype has only one observation. The V and J genes are TRBV3-1 and TRBJ1-1; no definite D call. Trimming took off 5 bases at V and 0 bases at J, with 10 bases between the two ends. CDR1 and CDR2 from the germline V gene are LGHDT and YNNKEL (reference sequence). The CDR3 has 14 amino acids. CDR3 amino acids: CASSDPAMNTEAFF. The CDR3 bases are TGTGCCAGCAGCGATCCAGCAATGAACACTGAAGCTTTCTTT. Full variable domain (remainder filled in from reference TRBV3-1 and TRBJ1-1): DTAVSQTPKYLVTQMGNDKSIKCEQNLGHDTMYWYKQDSKKFLKIMFSYNNKELIINETVPNRFSPKSPDKAHLNLHINSLELGDSAVYFCASSDPAMNTEAFFGQGTRLTVV.

The CDR3 here is CASSPAVGDTEAFF. In nucleotides, the CDR3 is TGTGCCAGCTCCCCTGCGGTAGGGGACACTGAAGCTTTCTTT. The chain is built from TRBV18 and TRBJ1-1, with D maybe TRBD1 (5 bases). Trimming stripped 6 bases from V and 3 bases from J, with 14 bases between. This CDR3 comprises 14 residues. Germline V gene sequence: CDR1 KGHSH, CDR2 LQKENI.

This clonotype was observed many times. The rearrangement uses TRBV29-1 and TRBJ2-5; 8 positions match TRBD1. Germline V gene data show CDR1 as SQVTM and CDR2 as ANQGSEA. There are 12 residues in the CDR3. Losses at the gene ends were 7 bases for V and 4 bases for J; bases not matched to a gene: 5. Here the CDR3 DNA reads TGCAGCGCCGGACAGGGTGTAGAGACCCAGTACTTC. Protein product: CSAGQGVETQYF.